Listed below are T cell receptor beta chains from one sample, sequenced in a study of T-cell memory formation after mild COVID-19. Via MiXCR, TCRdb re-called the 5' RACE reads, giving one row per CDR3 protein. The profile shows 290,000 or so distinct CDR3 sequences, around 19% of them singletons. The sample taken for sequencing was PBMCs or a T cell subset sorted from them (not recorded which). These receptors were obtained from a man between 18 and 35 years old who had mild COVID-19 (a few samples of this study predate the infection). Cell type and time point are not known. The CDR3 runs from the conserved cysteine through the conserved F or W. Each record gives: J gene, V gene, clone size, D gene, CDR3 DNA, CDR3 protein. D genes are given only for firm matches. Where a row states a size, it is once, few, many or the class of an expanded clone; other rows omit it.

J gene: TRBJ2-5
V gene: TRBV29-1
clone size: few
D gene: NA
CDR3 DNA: TGCAGCGTTGAAGACGAGGAGACCCAGTACTTC
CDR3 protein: CSVEDEETQYF

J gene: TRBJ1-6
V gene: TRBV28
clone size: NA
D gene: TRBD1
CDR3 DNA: TGTGCCAGCAGTCCTTGGAGGACAGGCGGGAATTCACCCCTCCACTTT
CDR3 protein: CASSPWRTGGNSPLHF

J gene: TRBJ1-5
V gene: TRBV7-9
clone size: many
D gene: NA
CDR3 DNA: TGTGCCAGCAGCTTGGGGGGGGGCAATCAGCCCCAGCATTTT
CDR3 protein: CASSLGGGNQPQHF

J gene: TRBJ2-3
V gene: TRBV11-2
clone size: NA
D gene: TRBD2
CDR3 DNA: TGTGCCAGCAGCTCCCTAAGCGTAGGTGAAGGGAGGGTTACGCAGTATTTT
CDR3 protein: CASSSLSVGEGRVTQYF

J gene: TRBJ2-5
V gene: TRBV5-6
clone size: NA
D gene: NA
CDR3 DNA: TGTGCCAGCAGGGGGACGGCGCCGTGGGAGACCCAGTACTTC
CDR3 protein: CASRGTAPWETQYF

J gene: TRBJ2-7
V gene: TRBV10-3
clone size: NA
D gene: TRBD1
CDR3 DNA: TGTGCCATCAGAGAAGACAGGGGAATATCCTACGAGCAGTACTTC
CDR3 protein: CAIREDRGISYEQYF

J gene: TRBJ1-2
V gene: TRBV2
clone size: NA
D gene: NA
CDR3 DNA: TGTGCCAGCAGTGAGCAGGGTTCTAACTATGGCTACACCTTC
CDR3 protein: CASSEQGSNYGYTF

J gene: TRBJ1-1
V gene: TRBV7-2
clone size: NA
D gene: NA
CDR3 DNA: TGTGCCAGCAGCTTAGATGGGGGCAGCACTGAAGCTTTCTTT
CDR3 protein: CASSLDGGSTEAFF

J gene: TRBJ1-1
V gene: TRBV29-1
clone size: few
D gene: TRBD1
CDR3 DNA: TGCAGCGTGACGGGACAGGCAAACACTGAAGCTTTCTTT
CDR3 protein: CSVTGQANTEAFF

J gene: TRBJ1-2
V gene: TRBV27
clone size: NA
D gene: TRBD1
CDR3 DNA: TGTGCCAGCAGTATCGGACAGGGTATCTATGGCTACACCTTC
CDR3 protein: CASSIGQGIYGYTF

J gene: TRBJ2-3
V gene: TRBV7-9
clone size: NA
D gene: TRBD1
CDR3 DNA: TGTGCCAGCAGCTTAGTCAGGGGGCTCACAGATACGCAGTATTTT
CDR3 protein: CASSLVRGLTDTQYF

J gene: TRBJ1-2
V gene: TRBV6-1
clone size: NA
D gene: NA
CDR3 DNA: TGTGCCAGCAGTGAAGTAATCTATGGCTACACCTTC
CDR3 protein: CASSEVIYGYTF

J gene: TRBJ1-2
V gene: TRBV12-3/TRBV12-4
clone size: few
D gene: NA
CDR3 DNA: TGTGCCAGCAGTTCTACACCTCAGGGCTACACCTTC
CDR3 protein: CASSSTPQGYTF

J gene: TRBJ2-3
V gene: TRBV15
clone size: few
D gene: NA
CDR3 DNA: TGTGCCACCGAGGGGTGGGGGGGCGCAGGACGATCGCAGTATTTT
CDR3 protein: CATEGWGGAGRSQYF

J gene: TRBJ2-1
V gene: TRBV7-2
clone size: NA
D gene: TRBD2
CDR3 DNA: TGTGCCAGCAGCTTAAGGGCTAGCGGGGGCCGGAGGTACAATGAGCAGTTCTTC
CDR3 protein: CASSLRASGGRRYNEQFF

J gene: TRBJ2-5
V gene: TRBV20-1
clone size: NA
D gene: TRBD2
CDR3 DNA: TGCAGTGCTAGAACGGGGGGACAAGAGACCCAGTACTTC
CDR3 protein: CSARTGGQETQYF

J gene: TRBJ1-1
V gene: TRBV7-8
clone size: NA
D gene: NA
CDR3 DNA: TGTGCCAGCAGCTTGCGTGGCTCCGCCGTTATCACTGAAGCTTTCTTT
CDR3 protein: CASSLRGSAVITEAFF

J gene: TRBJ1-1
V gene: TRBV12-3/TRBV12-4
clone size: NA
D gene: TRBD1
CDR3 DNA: TGTGCCAGCAGTTCGAAGGGGGCGCGGAGCACTGAAGCTTTCTTT
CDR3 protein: CASSSKGARSTEAFF

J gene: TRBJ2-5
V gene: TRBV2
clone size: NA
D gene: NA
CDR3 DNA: TGTGCCAGCAGTGAAGGCAGACAAGAGACCCAGTACTTC
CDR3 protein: CASSEGRQETQYF

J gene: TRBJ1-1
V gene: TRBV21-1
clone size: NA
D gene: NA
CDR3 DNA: TGTGCCAGCAGCAAATATCCCCCCCCGACGGGGACTGAAGCTTTCTTT
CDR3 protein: CASSKYPPPTGTEAFF

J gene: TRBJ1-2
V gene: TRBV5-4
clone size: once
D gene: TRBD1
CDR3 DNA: TGTGCCAGCAGCTTCGGACAGGGGGTAGGTGGCTACACCTTC
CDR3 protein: CASSFGQGVGGYTF

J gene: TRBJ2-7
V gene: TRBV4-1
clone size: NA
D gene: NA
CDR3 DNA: TGCGCCAGCAGCCTAGAAGACTCGAGCTCCTACGAGCAGTACTTC
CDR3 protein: CASSLEDSSSYEQYF

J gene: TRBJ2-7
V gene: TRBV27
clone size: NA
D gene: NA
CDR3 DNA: TGTGCCAGCAGTACAAGGATACTCTACGAGCAGTACTTC
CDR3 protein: CASSTRILYEQYF

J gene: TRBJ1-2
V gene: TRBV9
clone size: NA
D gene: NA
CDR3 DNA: TGTGCCAGCAGCGTATCTGGGGGATACTATGGCTACACCTTC
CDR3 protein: CASSVSGGYYGYTF

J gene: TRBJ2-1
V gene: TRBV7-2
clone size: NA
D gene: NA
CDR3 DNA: TGTGCCAGCGGGCGCGGGGTGGGCAATGAGCAGTTCTTC
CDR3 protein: CASGRGVGNEQFF

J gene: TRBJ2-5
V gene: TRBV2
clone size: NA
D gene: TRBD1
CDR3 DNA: TGTGCCAACCCGCAGGACAGGGGGCGAGAGACCCAGTACTTC
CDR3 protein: CANPQDRGRETQYF

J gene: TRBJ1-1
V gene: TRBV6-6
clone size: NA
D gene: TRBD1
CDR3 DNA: TGTGCCAGCAGTGACGGACAGGGGGCATCGTACACTGAAGCTTTCTTT
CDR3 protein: CASSDGQGASYTEAFF

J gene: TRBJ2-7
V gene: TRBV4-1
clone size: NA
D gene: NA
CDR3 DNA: TGCGCCAGCAGCCAGGCGGGGACCGAATACGAGCAGTACTTC
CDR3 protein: CASSQAGTEYEQYF

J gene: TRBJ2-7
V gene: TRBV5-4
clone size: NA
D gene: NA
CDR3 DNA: TGTGCCAGCAGCTTGCCAGACGCCTACGAGCAGTACTTC
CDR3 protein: CASSLPDAYEQYF

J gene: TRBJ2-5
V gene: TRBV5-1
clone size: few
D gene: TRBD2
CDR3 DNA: TGCGCCAGCAGAAACGGGGGGGCACATTCAGAGACCCAGTACTTC
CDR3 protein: CASRNGGAHSETQYF

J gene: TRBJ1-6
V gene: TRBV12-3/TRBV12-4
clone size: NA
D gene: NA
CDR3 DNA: TGTGCCAGCAGCGCCGACAGCTTATTCTCCTATAATTCACCCCTCCACTTT
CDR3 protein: CASSADSLFSYNSPLHF

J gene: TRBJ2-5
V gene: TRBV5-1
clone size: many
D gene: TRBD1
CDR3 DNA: TGCGCCAGCAGCTTGGGACAGGGTCAAGAGACCCAGTACTTC
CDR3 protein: CASSLGQGQETQYF

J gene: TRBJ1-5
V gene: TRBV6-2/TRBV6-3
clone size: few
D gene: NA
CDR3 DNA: TGTGCCAGCAGCCACAGTCTGTCTGGGTTCCAGCATTTT
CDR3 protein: CASSHSLSGFQHF

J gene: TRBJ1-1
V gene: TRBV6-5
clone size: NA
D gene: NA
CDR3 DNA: TGTGCCAGCAGTTATCAGGGCCCCGGCGAGGCTTTCTTT
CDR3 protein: CASSYQGPGEAFF

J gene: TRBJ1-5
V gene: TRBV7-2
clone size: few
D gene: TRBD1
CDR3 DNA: TGTGCCAGCAGCTTAGGGACCGGGACAGGGGGAATTCAGCCCCAGCATTTT
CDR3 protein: CASSLGTGTGGIQPQHF

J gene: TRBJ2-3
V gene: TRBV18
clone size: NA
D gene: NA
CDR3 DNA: TGTGCCAGCGCCGGGGGAGCTAGCACAGATACGCAGTATTTT
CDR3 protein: CASAGGASTDTQYF

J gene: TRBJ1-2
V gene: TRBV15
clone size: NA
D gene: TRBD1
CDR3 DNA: TGTGCCACCAGCAGCAAAGTTTTAGGGACAGACTACACCTTC
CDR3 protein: CATSSKVLGTDYTF

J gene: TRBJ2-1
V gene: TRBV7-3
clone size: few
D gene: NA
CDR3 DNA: TGTGCCAGCAGCTTAGACAGAAGCTCCTACAATGAGCAGTTCTTC
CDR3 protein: CASSLDRSSYNEQFF

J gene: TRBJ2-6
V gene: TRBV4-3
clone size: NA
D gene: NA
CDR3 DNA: TGCGCCAGCAGCCAAGATCGGAAGTCTGGGGCCAACGTCCTGACTTTC
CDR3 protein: CASSQDRKSGANVLTF

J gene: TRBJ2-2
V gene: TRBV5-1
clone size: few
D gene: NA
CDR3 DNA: TGCGCCAGCAGCTTGGGCCAGCCAAGCACCGGGGAGCTGTTTTTT
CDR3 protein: CASSLGQPSTGELFF

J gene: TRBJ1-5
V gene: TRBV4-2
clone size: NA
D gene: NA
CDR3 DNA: TGTGCCAGCAGCCAAGGCGTAGGGGCAATAGATCAGCCCCAGCATTTT
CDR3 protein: CASSQGVGAIDQPQHF

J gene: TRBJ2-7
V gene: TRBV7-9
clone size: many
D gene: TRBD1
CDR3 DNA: TGTGCCAGCAGTCCCGGGACAGGGGGCGGCGAGCAGTACTTC
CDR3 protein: CASSPGTGGGEQYF

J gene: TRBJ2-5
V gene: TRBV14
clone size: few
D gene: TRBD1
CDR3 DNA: TGTGCCAGCAGCCGCACGACAGGGCGCGGGGAGACCCAGTACTTC
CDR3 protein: CASSRTTGRGETQYF

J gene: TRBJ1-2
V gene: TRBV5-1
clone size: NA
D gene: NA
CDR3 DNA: TGCGCCAGCAGCACCGACGGAGCTAACTATGGCTACACCTTC
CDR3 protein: CASSTDGANYGYTF

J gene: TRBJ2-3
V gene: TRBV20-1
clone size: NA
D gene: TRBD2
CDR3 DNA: TGCAGTGCCGCGGGGGGGCGGGGCACAGATACGCAGTATTTT
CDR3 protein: CSAAGGRGTDTQYF

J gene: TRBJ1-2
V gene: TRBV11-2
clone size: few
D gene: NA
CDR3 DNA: TGTGCCAGCAGCCGGAGGGAAGGGGCGAACTATGGCTACACCTTC
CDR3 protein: CASSRREGANYGYTF

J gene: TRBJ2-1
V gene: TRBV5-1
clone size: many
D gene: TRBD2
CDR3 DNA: TGCGCCAGCAGCTTGGCCTCGTTGACTAGCGCAACCAATGAGCAGTTCTTC
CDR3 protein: CASSLASLTSATNEQFF

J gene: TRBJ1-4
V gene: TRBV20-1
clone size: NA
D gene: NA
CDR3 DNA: TGCAGTGCTCGCCCTATAACTAATGAAAAACTGTTTTTT
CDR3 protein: CSARPITNEKLFF

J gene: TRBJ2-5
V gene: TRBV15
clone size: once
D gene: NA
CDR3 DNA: TGTGCCACCAGCAGAGATCCGTCAGGCCAAGAGACCCAGTACTTC
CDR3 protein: CATSRDPSGQETQYF

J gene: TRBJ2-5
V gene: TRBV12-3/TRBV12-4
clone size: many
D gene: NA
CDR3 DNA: TGTGCCAGCAGTTTAGGGGGGATGGGAGAGACCCAGTACTTC
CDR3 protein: CASSLGGMGETQYF

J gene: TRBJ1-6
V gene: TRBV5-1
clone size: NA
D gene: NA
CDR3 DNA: TGCGCCAGCAGCTTGGGGCAACTTAATTCACCCCTCCACTTT
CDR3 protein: CASSLGQLNSPLHF

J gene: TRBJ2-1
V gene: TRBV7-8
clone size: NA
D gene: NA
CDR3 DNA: TGTGCCAGCAGCCCCACGGGACACATATACAATGAGCAGTTCTTC
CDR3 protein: CASSPTGHIYNEQFF

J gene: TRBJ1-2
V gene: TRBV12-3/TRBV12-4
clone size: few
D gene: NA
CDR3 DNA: TGTGCCAGCACCCGACCTAGCTATGGCTACACCTTC
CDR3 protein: CASTRPSYGYTF

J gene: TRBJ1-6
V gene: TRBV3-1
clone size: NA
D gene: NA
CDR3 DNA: TGTGCCAGTGGGGTGGGGAAGTATAATTCACCCCTCCACTTT
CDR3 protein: CASGVGKYNSPLHF

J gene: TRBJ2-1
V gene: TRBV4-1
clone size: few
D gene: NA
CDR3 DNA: TGCGCCAGCAGCCAAGACATTAGGCAGTTCTTC
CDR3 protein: CASSQDIRQFF

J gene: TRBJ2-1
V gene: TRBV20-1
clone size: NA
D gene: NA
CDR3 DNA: TGCAGTGCTAGCGGGGGCACTGTCTCGCAGTTCTTC
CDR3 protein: CSASGGTVSQFF